The entry below gives a single T cell receptor beta chain sequence along with its context. Primers: 60 Vbeta forward and 13 Jbeta reverse. Assay: immunoSEQ multiplex PCR; the TCRdb copy retains only in-frame clones and omits some. Seen here are around 220,000 clones, more than 60% observed once, and the top ten hold 1.5% to 2%. This entry is derived from a study of cytomegalovirus exposure and HLA in healthy donors. Trimming cost V 4 bases and J 4 bases, with 14 bases left between them. This CDR3 is built from 14 residues. In germline, CDR1 is SNHLY, CDR2 FYNNEI. Input material: PBMCs. The source is a woman in her twenties or thirties in good health and CMV-seronegative. This chain links TRBV2 with TRBJ2-7; a weak D match, TRBD1 (6 bases). The DNA for the CDR3 is TGTGCCAGCAGTGTACAGGGAAAAAAATACGAGCAGTACTTC. Translating it yields CASSVQGKKYEQYF.